This passage covers 24 T cell receptor beta chains from one sample sequenced in a study of blood T cell repertoires in COVID-19. Measured with immunoSEQ multiplex PCR; TCRdb has only the in-frame clones, and not every one. The sample holds around 86,000 clones, approximately 89% seen once. Sequenced sample: peripheral blood. These receptors all come from a human donor with acute or convalescent COVID-19. The donor label of this sample is uncertain.

V gene TRBV28 combines with J gene TRBJ1-4, with TRBD1 as a possible D gene (5 bases). Germline CDR1 reads MDHEN; CDR2 reads SYDVKM. V was trimmed by 7 bases and J by 7 bases, leaving 16 bases between them. CDR3 length equals 14 residues. In nucleotides, the CDR3 is TGTGCCAGCACCCCGGGGGGGAAAGGTGAAAAACTGTTTTTT. Translation: CASTPGGKGEKLFF.

The chain carries TRBV6-5 and TRBJ2-3; unclear D gene. CDR3 length: 16 residues. Trimming stripped 2 bases from V and 2 bases from J, with 14 bases between. Germline V CDR1 and CDR2: MNHEY, SVGAGI. CDR3 nucleotide sequence: TGTGCCAGCAGTTACACCTCAGGCCGAGCCACAGATACGCAGTATTTT. Translated, it gives CASSYTSGRATDTQYF.

The rearrangement joins TRBV28 to TRBJ1-2; 7 bases agree with TRBD1. V lost 6 bases, J lost 4 bases, and 11 bases stayed unmatched. CDR1 is MDHEN and CDR2 is SYDVKM in the germline V gene. The CDR3 has 15 amino acids. The CDR3 DNA is TGTGCCAGCAGCCGTGGGGACAGTGACTTCTATGGCTACACCTTC. Translation gives CASSRGDSDFYGYTF.

V gene TRBV15 combines with J gene TRBJ2-7, with 8 nucleotides matching TRBD1. Germline V gene sequence: CDR1 LNHNV, CDR2 YYDKDF (reference sequence). Trimming took 1 base from V and 6 from J; bases not matched to a gene: 2. CDR3 length: 13 residues. DNA of the CDR3: TGTGCCACCAGCAGAGCACAGGGGGTCGAGCAGTACTTC. This encodes CATSRAQGVEQYF. Variable domain in full (rest from reference TRBV15 and TRBJ2-7): DAMVIQNPRYQVTQFGKPVTLSCSQTLNHNVMYWYQQKSSQAPKLLFHYYDKDFNNEADTPDNFQSRRPNTSFCFLDIRSPGLGDTAMYLCATSRAQGVEQYFGPGTRLTVT.

The V gene is TRBV28, the J gene TRBJ1-4, with 9 bases aligning to TRBD1. Germline-derived CDR1 and CDR2 are MDHEN and SYDVKM. The CDR3 covers 15 residues. The V and J ends lost 6 bases and 7 bases, in that order; junction bases with no gene match: 9. The CDR3 nucleotides read TGTGCCAGCAGCGATCCGGGACAGGGAGGTGAAAAACTGTTTTTT. It encodes CASSDPGQGGEKLFF.

The CDR3 protein is CASSPNPQGRGQYF. The CDR3 nucleotides are TGTGCCAGCAGTCCGAATCCGCAGGGCCGTGGGCAGTATTTT. The chain joins TRBV7-3 to TRBJ2-3; D perhaps matches TRBD1 (5 bases). The V gene's germline CDR1 is SGHTA and CDR2 FQGTGA. With 6 bases removed from V and 11 bases from J, the gap between germline ends came to 21 bases. This CDR3 has 14 amino acids.

The chain links TRBV5-1 to TRBJ2-5, with D tentatively TRBD2 (6 bases). V was shortened by 2 bases and J by 0 bases, with 14 bases between the two germline ends. This CDR3 comprises 16 residues. Germline CDR1 and CDR2: SGHRS and YFSETQ. The CDR3 reads CASSFSPRGYQETQYF. The CDR3 DNA is TGCGCCAGCAGCTTCTCGCCTCGGGGGTACCAAGAGACCCAGTACTTC.

V usage is TRBV27 and J usage is TRBJ2-1; maybe TRBD1 (5 bases). The ends were cut back, 5 bases at V and 0 bases at J, with 11 bases in the middle. Germline CDR1 is MNHEY and CDR2 is SMNVEV (reference sequence). The CDR3 has 15 residues. CDR3 sequence: CASSRQPLSYNEQFF. The CDR3 DNA is TGTGCCAGCAGTCGACAGCCCCTCTCCTACAATGAGCAGTTCTTC.

This clone was observed a few times. The V gene is TRBV19, the J gene TRBJ1-5, with TRBD1 matching 9 bases. Germline CDR1 LNHDA, CDR2 SQIVND (reference sequence). V lost 5 bases and J lost 2; bases outside the gene matches: 4. The CDR3 extends over 15 amino acids. CDR3 residues: CASSSDRGGNQPQHF. DNA for the CDR3: TGTGCCAGTAGTTCGGACAGGGGCGGCAATCAGCCCCAGCATTTT.

The chain recombines TRBV5-6 with TRBJ1-2; possibly TRBD1 for D (5 bases). This CDR3 has 15 amino acids. The V end lost 1 base, the J end lost 4 bases, and 14 bases lay between the germline ends. Germline values: CDR1 SGHDT, CDR2 YYEEEE. This CDR3 is CASSLFDSEPYGYTF. CDR3 DNA: TGTGCCAGCAGCTTGTTTGACAGCGAGCCCTATGGCTACACCTTC.

The V and J genes are TRBV5-6 and TRBJ1-2, with TRBD1 identical over 9 bases. The CDR3 extends over 13 amino acids. The germline V gene encodes CDR1 SGHDT and CDR2 YYEEEE. V was pared by 0 bases and J by 9 bases, with 3 bases of the junction left unmatched. CDR3 protein: CASSLAGTGSYTF. The CDR3 DNA reads TGTGCCAGCAGCTTGGCCGGGACAGGGAGCTACACCTTC.

The chain recombines TRBV28 with TRBJ1-2; 7 bases are shared with TRBD1. Germline CDR1 MDHEN, CDR2 SYDVKM. The CDR3 is 14 residues long. Trimming removed 3 bases from V and 8 bases from J; junction bases left unmatched: 9. CDR3 loop: CASSLNARQGGYTF. CDR3 sequence (DNA): TGTGCCAGCAGTTTGAATGCCCGACAGGGCGGCTACACCTTC.

The chain recombines TRBV18 with TRBJ2-3; possibly TRBD2 for D (6 bases). Germline CDR1 is KGHSH and CDR2 is LQKENI. CDR3 length: 14 amino acids. Trimming pared 8 bases from V and 0 bases from J, leaving 12 bases between. DNA for the CDR3: TGTGCCAGCCTAGGACTACAGAGCACAGATACGCAGTATTTT. This codes for CASLGLQSTDTQYF.

The chain uses TRBV2 and TRBJ1-2; 7 nucleotides agree with TRBD1. The V and J ends lost 3 bases and 7 bases, in that order; junction bases with no gene match: 5. The V gene's germline CDR1 is SNHLY and CDR2 FYNNEI. The CDR3 is 13 amino acids. CDR3 protein: CASSDRGAGGYTF. The CDR3, as DNA: TGTGCCAGCAGTGACAGGGGGGCAGGTGGCTACACCTTC.

In this sample, this clone turned up a few times. The chain has TRBV7-2 and TRBJ1-6, with 7 bases identical to TRBD1. CDR1 and CDR2 from the germline V gene are SGHTA and FQGNSA. The CDR3 consists of 14 residues. J lost 9 bases, V lost 2 bases, and 4 bases had no gene match. The CDR3 DNA sequence: TGTGCCAGCAGCTTATTGGACAGGATTTCACCCCTCCACTTT. Translated: CASSLLDRISPLHF.

The chain uses TRBV30 and TRBJ2-5; 7 bases agree with TRBD1. The CDR3 length is 15 residues. Germline V gene lookup returns CDR1 GTSNPN and CDR2 SVGIG (reference sequence). The V segment lost 5 bases and the J segment 7 bases; nucleotides outside the gene matches: 16. The CDR3 nucleotides are TGTGCCTGGCGACCGACAGGGTGGCCCGGTGGGACCCAGTACTTC. It codes for CAWRPTGWPGGTQYF.

The chain couples TRBV29-1 to TRBJ2-3; 11 bases match TRBD2. The CDR3 totals 13 residues. Germline V gene sequence: CDR1 SQVTM, CDR2 ANQGSEA. J was trimmed by 1 base and V by 7 bases; bases with no gene match: 1. The CDR3 here is CSATSGGTDTQYF. The DNA for the CDR3 is TGCAGCGCGACTAGCGGGGGCACAGATACGCAGTATTTT.

This chain connects TRBV7-3 to TRBJ2-5, with 8 bases that match TRBD2. After removal of 4 bases from V and 1 base from J, the junction contained 5 bases not matched to a gene. The germline V gene encodes CDR1 SGHTA and CDR2 FQGTGA. The CDR3 totals 15 residues. The CDR3: CASSSIGGAQETQYF. The CDR3 DNA sequence: TGTGCCAGCAGCTCCATCGGGGGGGCCCAAGAGACCCAGTACTTC.

As concerns this clone: A junction end diverges from the germline sequence, so it may reflect a read error. This chain uses TRBV20-1 with TRBJ2-4; no clear D. Germline values: CDR1 DFQATT, CDR2 SNEGSKA (reference sequence). This CDR3 region has 9 residues. CDR3 coding DNA: TGCAGTGCCAGAAACATTCAGTACTTC. As protein: CSARNIQYF.

The chain's CDR3 is CAWSAPDRTNTEAFF. CDR3 nucleotide sequence: TGTGCCTGGAGTGCCCCGGACAGAACCAACACTGAAGCTTTCTTT. V is TRBV30 and J is TRBJ1-1, with D perhaps TRBD1 (6 bases). The CDR3 length is 15 residues. Germline assignment: CDR1 GTSNPN and CDR2 SVGIG (reference sequence). Trimming removed 1 base at V and 2 bases at J, with 14 bases between.

V and J are TRBV7-9 and TRBJ2-1, with D possibly TRBD2 on 6 matching bases. Looked up from germline, CDR1 is SEHNR and CDR2 is FQNEAQ (reference sequence). Trimming pared 1 base from V and 8 bases from J, leaving 15 bases between. The CDR3 covers 15 residues. The CDR3 DNA follows: TGTGCCAGCAGCTTAGGGGGACTCCAGCGCGATGAGCAGTTCTTC. Its translation is CASSLGGLQRDEQFF.

The chain combines TRBV28 with TRBJ2-7, with 9 bases identical to TRBD2. CDR1 is MDHEN, CDR2 SYDVKM, per germline. The CDR3 sequence is 14 residues long. V was pared by 6 bases and J by 6 bases, with 9 bases of the junction left unmatched. CDR3 protein: CASSRGGASLEQYF. The CDR3 DNA sequence: TGTGCCAGCAGCCGCGGGGGGGCCTCGCTCGAGCAGTACTTC.

This clone appeared a single time. This chain links TRBV5-1 with TRBJ2-7; no reliable D call. The V end was cut by 0 bases, the J end by 7 bases, with 11 bases between. Germline lookup yields CDR1 SGHRS and CDR2 YFSETQ. The CDR3 is made up of 13 amino acids. DNA of the CDR3: TGCGCCAGCAGCTTGGACCCGGGTGGAGAGCAGTACTTC. Encoded protein: CASSLDPGGEQYF.

This chain links TRBV10-3 with TRBJ2-4, with a weak D call TRBD1 (7 bases). The CDR3 spans 14 residues. V lost 3 bases and J lost 8, with 14 bases in between. In germline, CDR1 is ENHRY, CDR2 SYGVKD. The CDR3 DNA is TGTGCCATCAGTGATCCCAGGGGGGCACACATTCAGTACTTC. It translates to CAISDPRGAHIQYF.